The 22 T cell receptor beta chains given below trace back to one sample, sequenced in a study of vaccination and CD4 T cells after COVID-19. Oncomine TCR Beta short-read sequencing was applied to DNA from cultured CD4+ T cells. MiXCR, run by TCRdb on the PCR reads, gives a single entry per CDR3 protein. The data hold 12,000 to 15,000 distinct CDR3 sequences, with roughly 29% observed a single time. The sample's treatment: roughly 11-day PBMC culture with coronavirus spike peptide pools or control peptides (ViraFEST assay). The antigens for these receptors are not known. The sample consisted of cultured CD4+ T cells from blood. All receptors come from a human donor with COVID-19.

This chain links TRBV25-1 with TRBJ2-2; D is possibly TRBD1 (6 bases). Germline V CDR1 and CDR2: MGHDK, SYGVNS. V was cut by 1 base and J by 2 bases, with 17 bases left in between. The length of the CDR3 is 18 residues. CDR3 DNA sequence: TGTGCCAGCAGTGAATCGTTTGGAAGACAGGCCAACACCGGGGAGCTGTTTTTT. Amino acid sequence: CASSESFGRQANTGELFF.

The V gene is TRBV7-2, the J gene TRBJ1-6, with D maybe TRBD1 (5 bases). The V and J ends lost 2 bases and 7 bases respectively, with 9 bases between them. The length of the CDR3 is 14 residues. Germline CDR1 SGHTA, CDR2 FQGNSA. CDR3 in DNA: TGTGCCAGCAGCTTACAGGGTGAGAATTCACCCCTCCACTTT. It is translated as CASSLQGENSPLHF.

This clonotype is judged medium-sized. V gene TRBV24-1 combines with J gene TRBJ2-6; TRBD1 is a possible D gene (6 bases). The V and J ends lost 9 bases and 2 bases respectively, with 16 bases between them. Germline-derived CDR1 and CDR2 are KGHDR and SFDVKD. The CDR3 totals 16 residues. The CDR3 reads CATRRGSTTGANVLTF. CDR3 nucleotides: TGTGCCACCCGCAGGGGCTCTACCACTGGGGCCAACGTCCTGACTTTC.

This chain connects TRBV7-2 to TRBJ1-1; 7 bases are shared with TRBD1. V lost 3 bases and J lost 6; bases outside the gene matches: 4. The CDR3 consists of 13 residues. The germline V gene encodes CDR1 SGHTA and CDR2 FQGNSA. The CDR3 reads CASSFQGGAEAFF. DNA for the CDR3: TGTGCCAGCAGCTTTCAGGGGGGCGCTGAAGCTTTCTTT.

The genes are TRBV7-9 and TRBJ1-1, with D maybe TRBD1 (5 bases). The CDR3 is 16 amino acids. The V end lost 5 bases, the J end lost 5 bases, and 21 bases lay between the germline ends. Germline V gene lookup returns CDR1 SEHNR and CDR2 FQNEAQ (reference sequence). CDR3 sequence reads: CASSPPSPGGGTEAFF. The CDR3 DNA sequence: TGTGCCAGCAGCCCCCCCTCCCCCGGGGGGGGGACTGAAGCTTTCTTT.

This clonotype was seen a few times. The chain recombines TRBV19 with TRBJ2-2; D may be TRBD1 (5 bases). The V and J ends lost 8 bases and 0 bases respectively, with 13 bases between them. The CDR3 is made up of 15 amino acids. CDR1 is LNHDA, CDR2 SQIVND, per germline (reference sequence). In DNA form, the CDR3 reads TGTGCCAGTTTTTCAGGGCAAACGAACACCGGGGAGCTGTTTTTT. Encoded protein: CASFSGQTNTGELFF.

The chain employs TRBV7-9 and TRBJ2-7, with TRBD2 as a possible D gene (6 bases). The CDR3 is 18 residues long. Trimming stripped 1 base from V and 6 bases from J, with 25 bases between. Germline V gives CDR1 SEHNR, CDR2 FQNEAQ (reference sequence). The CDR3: CASSLGSGGEVTFSEQYF. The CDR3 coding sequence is TGTGCCAGCAGCTTAGGCTCTGGAGGGGAGGTTACCTTCTCCGAGCAGTACTTC.

The DNA of the CDR3 is TGTGCCAGCAGCACGCGGAACCAGGAAAAAAGATCAGTAACCGGGAGAAATGAGCAGTTCTTC. Translation: CASSTRNQEKRSVTGRNEQFF. V is TRBV6-1 and J is TRBJ2-1; possibly TRBD2 for D (6 bases). Germline CDR1 MNHNS, CDR2 SASEGT. The CDR3 is 21 residues long. Trimming pared 6 bases from V and 7 bases from J, leaving 37 bases between.

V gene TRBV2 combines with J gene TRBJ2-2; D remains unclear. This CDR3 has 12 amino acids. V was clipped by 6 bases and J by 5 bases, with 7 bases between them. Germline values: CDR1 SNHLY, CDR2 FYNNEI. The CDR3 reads CASRELTGELFF. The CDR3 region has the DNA TGTGCCAGCAGGGAGTTGACCGGGGAGCTGTTTTTT.

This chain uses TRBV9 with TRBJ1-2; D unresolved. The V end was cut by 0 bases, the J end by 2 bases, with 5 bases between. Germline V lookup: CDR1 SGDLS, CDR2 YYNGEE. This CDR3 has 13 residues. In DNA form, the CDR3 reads TGTGCCAGCAGCGTAGAGGACAACTATGGCTACACCTTC. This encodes CASSVEDNYGYTF.

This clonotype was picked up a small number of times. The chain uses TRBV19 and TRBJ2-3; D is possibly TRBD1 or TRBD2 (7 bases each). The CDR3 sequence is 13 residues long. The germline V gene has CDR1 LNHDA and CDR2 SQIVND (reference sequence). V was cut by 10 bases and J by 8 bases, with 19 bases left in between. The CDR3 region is CATQGGGQGTQYF. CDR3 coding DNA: TGTGCCACCCAGGGGGGGGGCCAAGGTACGCAGTATTTT.

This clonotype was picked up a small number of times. CDR3 DNA: TGCAGTGCTAGAGACCGGCTTGGAGCGAGCCAGACCTACGAGCAGTACTTC. It translates to CSARDRLGASQTYEQYF. The rearrangement links TRBV20-1 to TRBJ2-7; D is unresolved. V lost 0 bases, J lost 2 bases, and 20 bases lay in between. The CDR3 runs 17 residues. Germline V gene sequence: CDR1 DFQATT, CDR2 SNEGSKA (reference sequence).

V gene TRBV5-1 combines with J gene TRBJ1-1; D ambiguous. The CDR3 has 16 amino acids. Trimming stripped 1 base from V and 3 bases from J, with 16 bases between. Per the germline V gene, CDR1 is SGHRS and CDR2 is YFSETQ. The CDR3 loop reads CASSLSSGAWDTEAFF. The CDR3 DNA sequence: TGCGCCAGCAGCTTGTCGTCGGGAGCATGGGACACTGAAGCTTTCTTT. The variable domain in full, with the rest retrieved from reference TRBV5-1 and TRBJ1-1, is KAGVTQTPRYLIKTRGQQVTLSCSPISGHRSVSWYQQTPGQGLQFLFEYFSETQRNKGNFPGRFSGRQFSNSRSEMNVSTLELGDSALYLCASSLSSGAWDTEAFFGQGTRLTVV.

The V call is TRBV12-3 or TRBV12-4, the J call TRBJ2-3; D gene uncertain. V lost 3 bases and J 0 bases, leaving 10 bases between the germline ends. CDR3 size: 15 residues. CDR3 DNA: TGTGCCAGCAGTTTGGACCGATCAAGCACAGATACGCAGTATTTT. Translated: CASSLDRSSTDTQYF.

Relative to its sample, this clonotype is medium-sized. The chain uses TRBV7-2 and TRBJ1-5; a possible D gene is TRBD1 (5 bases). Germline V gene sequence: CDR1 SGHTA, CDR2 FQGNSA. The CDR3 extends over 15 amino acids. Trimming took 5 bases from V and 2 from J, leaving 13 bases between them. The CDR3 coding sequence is TGTGCCAGCAGCGCCACGGGGCGTGGCAATCAGCCCCAGCATTTT. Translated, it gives CASSATGRGNQPQHF.

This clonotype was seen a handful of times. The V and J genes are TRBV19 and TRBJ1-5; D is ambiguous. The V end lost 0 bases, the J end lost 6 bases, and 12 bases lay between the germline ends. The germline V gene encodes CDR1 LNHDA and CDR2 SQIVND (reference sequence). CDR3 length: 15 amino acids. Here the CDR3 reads CASSIESVVGQPQHF. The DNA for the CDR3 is TGTGCCAGTAGTATAGAGTCGGTAGTCGGTCAGCCCCAGCATTTT.

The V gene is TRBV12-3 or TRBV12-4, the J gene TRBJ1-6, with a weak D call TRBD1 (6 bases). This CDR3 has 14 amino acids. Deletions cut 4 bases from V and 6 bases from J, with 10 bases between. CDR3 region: CASSWYRANSPLHF. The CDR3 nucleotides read TGTGCCAGCAGTTGGTACAGGGCTAATTCACCCCTCCACTTT.

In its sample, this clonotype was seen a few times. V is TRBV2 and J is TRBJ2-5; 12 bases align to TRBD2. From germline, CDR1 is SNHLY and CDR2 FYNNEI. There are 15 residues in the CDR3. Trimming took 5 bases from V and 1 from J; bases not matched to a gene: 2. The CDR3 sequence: CASSSSGGGQETQYF. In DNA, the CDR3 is TGTGCCAGCAGTTCTAGCGGGGGGGGCCAAGAGACCCAGTACTTC.

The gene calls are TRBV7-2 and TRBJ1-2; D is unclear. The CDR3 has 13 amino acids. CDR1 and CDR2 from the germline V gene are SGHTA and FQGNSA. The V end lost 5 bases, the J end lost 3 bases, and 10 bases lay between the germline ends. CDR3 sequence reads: CASSNPTYYGYTF. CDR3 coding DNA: TGTGCCAGCAGCAACCCGACATACTATGGCTACACCTTC.

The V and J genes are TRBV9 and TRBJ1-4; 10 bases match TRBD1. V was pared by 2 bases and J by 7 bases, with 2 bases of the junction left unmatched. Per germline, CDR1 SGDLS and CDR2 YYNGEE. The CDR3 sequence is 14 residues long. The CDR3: CASSVRDRGEKLFF. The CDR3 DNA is TGTGCCAGCAGCGTCCGGGACAGGGGTGAAAAACTGTTTTTT.

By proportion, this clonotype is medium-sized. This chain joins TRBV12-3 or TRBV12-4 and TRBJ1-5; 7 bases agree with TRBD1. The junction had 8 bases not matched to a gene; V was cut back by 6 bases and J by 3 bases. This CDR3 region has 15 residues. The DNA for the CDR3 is TGTGCCAGCAGATTGACAGGGTTACTCAATCAGCCCCAGCATTTT. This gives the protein CASRLTGLLNQPQHF.

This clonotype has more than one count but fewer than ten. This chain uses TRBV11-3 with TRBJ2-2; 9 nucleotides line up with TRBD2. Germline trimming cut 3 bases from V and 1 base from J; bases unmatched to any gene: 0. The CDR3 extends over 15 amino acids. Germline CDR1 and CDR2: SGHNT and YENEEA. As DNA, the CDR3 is TGTGCCAGCAGCTTTAGCGGGGGGAACACCGGGGAGCTGTTTTTT. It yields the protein CASSFSGGNTGELFF.